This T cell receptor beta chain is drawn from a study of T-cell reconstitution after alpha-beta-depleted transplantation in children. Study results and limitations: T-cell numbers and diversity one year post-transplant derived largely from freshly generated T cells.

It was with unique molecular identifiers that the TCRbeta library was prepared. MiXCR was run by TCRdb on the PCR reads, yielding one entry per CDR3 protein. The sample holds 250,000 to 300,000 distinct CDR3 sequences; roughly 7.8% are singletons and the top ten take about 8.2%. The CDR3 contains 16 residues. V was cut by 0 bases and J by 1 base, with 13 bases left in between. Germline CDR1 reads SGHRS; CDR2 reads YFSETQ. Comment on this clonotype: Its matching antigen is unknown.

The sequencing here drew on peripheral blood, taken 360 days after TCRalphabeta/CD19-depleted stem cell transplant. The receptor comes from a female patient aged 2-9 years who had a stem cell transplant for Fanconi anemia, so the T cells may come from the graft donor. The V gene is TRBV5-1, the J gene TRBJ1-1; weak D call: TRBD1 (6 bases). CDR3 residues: CASSLGGGGENTEAFF. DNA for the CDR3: TGCGCCAGCAGCTTGGGCGGAGGGGGAGAGAACACTGAAGCTTTCTTT. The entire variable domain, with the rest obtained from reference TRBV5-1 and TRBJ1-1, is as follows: KAGVTQTPRYLIKTRGQQVTLSCSPISGHRSVSWYQQTPGQGLQFLFEYFSETQRNKGNFPGRFSGRQFSNSRSEMNVSTLELGDSALYLCASSLGGGGENTEAFFGQGTRLTVV.